What follows are 27 T cell receptor beta chains derived from one specimen sequenced in a study of T-cell memory formation after mild COVID-19. One entry per CDR3 protein results from TCRdb running MiXCR on the 5' RACE reads. The sample carries around 300,000 distinct CDR3 sequences, approximately 14% recorded once. The sequenced sample consisted of PBMCs or a T cell subset sorted from them (not recorded which). These receptors were collected from a man between 18 and 29 years old who had mild COVID-19 (a few samples of this study predate the infection). Cell type and time point are not known.

This rearrangement joins TRBV24-1 to TRBJ2-3; D possibly corresponds to TRBD1 (5 bases). Trimming removed 2 bases from V and 6 bases from J, with 17 bases in between. CDR1 KGHDR and CDR2 SFDVKD come from the germline V gene. The CDR3 is made up of 16 amino acids. The CDR3 region is CATSDSAQGYSDTQYF. Written as DNA, the CDR3 is TGTGCCACCAGTGATTCGGCGCAGGGCTATTCGGATACGCAGTATTTT.

The rearrangement uses TRBV5-1 and TRBJ2-1, with 9 bases identical to TRBD1. J was trimmed by 8 bases and V by 0 bases; bases with no gene match: 15. Germline V CDR1 and CDR2: SGHRS, YFSETQ. This CDR3 comprises 18 residues. CDR3 loop: CASSLGRTGESLGHEQFF. In nucleotides, the CDR3 is TGCGCCAGCAGCTTGGGGAGGACAGGGGAAAGTTTGGGACATGAGCAGTTCTTC.

V is TRBV4-3 and J is TRBJ1-2; TRBD1 aligns across 8 bases. Germline V CDR1 and CDR2: LGHNA, YSLEER. Trimming cost V 1 base and J 8 bases; bases outside gene matches: 12. This CDR3 comprises 16 residues. In nucleotides, the CDR3 is TGCGCCAGCAGCCAAGCCCAGGGGGCCAGTTTCTTCGGCTACACCTTC. Translated, it gives CASSQAQGASFFGYTF.

The sample holds many counts of this clonotype. The V and J genes are TRBV6-6 and TRBJ2-3, with D unresolved. The CDR3 contains 13 residues. V lost 8 bases and J lost 5, with 14 bases in between. CDR1 MNHNY and CDR2 SVGAGI come from the germline V gene (reference sequence). The CDR3 nucleotides are TGTGCCAGCGGAACGAGTGGCGGAGATACGCAGTATTTT. Its translation is CASGTSGGDTQYF.

Only a few counts were recorded for this clonotype. The V gene is TRBV14, the J gene TRBJ2-5; 12 bases agree with TRBD2. V dropped 3 bases and J dropped 3; count of bases not matched to a gene: 11. Germline V gene lookup returns CDR1 SGHDN and CDR2 FVKESK. The CDR3 loop spans 18 amino acids. CDR3 in amino acids: CASSQKLAGGHGEETQYF. The CDR3 DNA is TGTGCCAGCAGCCAGAAACTAGCGGGGGGCCACGGGGAAGAGACCCAGTACTTC.

This clonotype has more than one count but fewer than ten. This chain joins TRBV12-3 or TRBV12-4 and TRBJ1-2; D ambiguous. V lost 4 bases and J 8 bases, leaving 11 bases between the germline ends. The CDR3 contains 12 residues. The CDR3 region is CASSSVYWGYTF. The DNA of the CDR3 is TGTGCCAGCAGTTCCGTATATTGGGGCTACACCTTC.

This clonotype was picked up many times. The J gene is TRBJ2-5, the V gene TRBV5-6, with 11 bases fitting TRBD2. The germline CDR1 and CDR2 sequences are SGHDT and YYEEEE. J lost 9 bases, V lost 4 bases, and 8 bases had no gene match. This CDR3 has 14 residues. The CDR3 loop reads CASSQTSGVGPQYF. The CDR3 DNA follows: TGTGCCAGCAGCCAGACTAGCGGGGTCGGGCCCCAGTACTTC.

The chain carries TRBV7-2 and TRBJ1-1; perhaps TRBD1 as D (5 bases). Germline V gives CDR1 SGHTA, CDR2 FQGNSA. The CDR3 sequence is 12 residues long. V lost 5 bases to trimming and J lost 4 bases, with 8 bases between them. The CDR3: CASSRQLTEAFF. The CDR3 DNA follows: TGTGCCAGCAGCCGACAGCTCACTGAAGCTTTCTTT.

V gene TRBV7-2 combines with J gene TRBJ2-5; D call uncertain. Germline assignment: CDR1 SGHTA and CDR2 FQGNSA. This CDR3 spans 13 amino acids. The V end was cut by 1 base, the J end by 7 bases, with 10 bases between. The CDR3, as DNA: TGTGCCAGCAGCTTAGGCGGCCGATGGACCCAGTACTTC. Protein product: CASSLGGRWTQYF.

Only a few counts were recorded for this clonotype. V and J are TRBV12-3 or TRBV12-4 and TRBJ2-5; D not resolved. Trimming pared 6 bases from V and 4 bases from J, leaving 6 bases between. This CDR3 contains 11 residues. CDR3 loop: CASRTTETQYF. Here the CDR3 DNA reads TGTGCCAGCAGAACCACAGAGACCCAGTACTTC.

The chain joins TRBV4-1 to TRBJ1-4, with D perhaps matching TRBD1 (5 bases). Per the germline V gene, CDR1 is MGHRA and CDR2 is YSYEKL. There are 16 residues in the CDR3. The V gene lost 4 bases and the J gene lost 7 bases, with 19 bases spanning the gap. CDR3 nucleotides: TGCGCCAGCAGCCTAAGCCATGGGACCCGGAGTGAAAAACTGTTTTTT. It encodes CASSLSHGTRSEKLFF.

V gene TRBV7-3 combines with J gene TRBJ2-1, with D possibly being TRBD2 (5 bases). V lost 5 bases, J lost 3 bases, and 11 bases lay in between. The CDR3 spans 14 residues. Germline loops: CDR1 SGHTA, CDR2 FQGTGA. CDR3 DNA: TGTGCCAGCAGCCCGACTATCAGCTACAATGAGCAGTTCTTC. Translation: CASSPTISYNEQFF.

This clonotype turned up a few times. The gene calls are TRBV6-2 or TRBV6-3 and TRBJ2-7; TRBD1 agrees at 8 bases. Trimming at V came to 8 bases and at J to 5 bases, leaving 5 bases not matched to a gene. The CDR3 sequence is 12 residues long. Looked up from germline, CDR1 is MNHEY and CDR2 is SVGEGT. The CDR3 reads CASGQGSHEQYF. The DNA of the CDR3 is TGTGCCAGCGGACAGGGTTCTCACGAGCAGTACTTC.

This CDR3 reads CASSQPGLNEQFF. In DNA form, the CDR3 reads TGTGCCAGCAGCCAGCCGGGATTGAATGAGCAGTTCTTC. The chain uses TRBV7-3 and TRBJ2-1; maybe TRBD2 (5 bases). The germline CDR1 and CDR2 sequences are SGHTA and FQGTGA. This CDR3 has 13 residues. The V end was cut by 5 bases, the J end by 7 bases, with 12 bases between.

This clonotype has just a few counts. The chain is built from TRBV12-5 and TRBJ2-1; maybe TRBD2 (6 bases). Germline CDR1 and CDR2: LGHNT and FRNRAP. The CDR3 is made up of 18 amino acids. Trimming removed 4 bases from V and 4 bases from J, with 23 bases in between. CDR3 in amino acids: CASGSGNRGSYLYNEQFF. CDR3 bases: TGTGCTAGTGGTTCGGGGAACCGGGGGTCCTATCTTTACAATGAGCAGTTCTTC.

This clonotype was observed a few times. DNA of the CDR3: TGTGCCAGCAGTGCACAGGGCTATGGACAAGAGACCCAGTACTTC. This codes for CASSAQGYGQETQYF. The chain joins TRBV2 to TRBJ2-5; D possibly corresponds to TRBD1 (6 bases). Germline-derived CDR1 and CDR2 are SNHLY and FYNNEI. V lost 4 bases and J lost 2, with 14 bases in between. CDR3 length: 15 residues.

This clonotype was counted ten times or more. This chain connects TRBV5-1 to TRBJ1-6; 8 bases match TRBD1. With 2 bases clipped from V and 10 bases from J, the junction kept 5 bases outside the gene matches. The CDR3 loop spans 14 amino acids. Germline V gives CDR1 SGHRS, CDR2 YFSETQ. The CDR3 sequence is CASSLAGGNSPLHF. The CDR3 region has the DNA TGCGCCAGCAGCTTAGCAGGGGGCAACTCACCCCTCCACTTT.

The genes are TRBV27 and TRBJ2-2, with 8 bases that match TRBD1. After removal of 5 bases from V and 6 bases from J, the junction contained 5 bases not matched to a gene. In germline, CDR1 is MNHEY, CDR2 SMNVEV (reference sequence). The CDR3 contains 14 residues. The CDR3 nucleotides are TGTGCCAGCAGTCCAGGGGGCCTGGCCGGGGAGCTGTTTTTT. The encoded protein is CASSPGGLAGELFF.

The rearrangement uses TRBV20-1 and TRBJ1-1; the D gene is possibly TRBD1 (5 bases). Trimming stripped 0 bases from V and 3 bases from J, with 17 bases between. Germline lookup yields CDR1 DFQATT and CDR2 SNEGSKA (reference sequence). The CDR3 totals 16 residues. DNA of the CDR3: TGCAGTGCTAGAGAGGGATGGGGCAGGGATCACACTGAAGCTTTCTTT. The encoded protein is CSAREGWGRDHTEAFF.

The CDR3 sequence: CASSPGTGGVSPLHF. As DNA, the CDR3 is TGTGCCAGCAGTCCCGGTACAGGGGGAGTTTCACCCCTCCACTTT. The rearrangement links TRBV12-3 or TRBV12-4 to TRBJ1-6, with 8 nucleotides matching TRBD1. The CDR3 consists of 15 residues. V was clipped by 5 bases and J by 9 bases; unmatched bases: 9.

This chain links TRBV25-1 with TRBJ1-1; 9 bases match TRBD1. Trimming took 4 bases from V and 7 from J; bases not matched to a gene: 10. CDR3 size: 15 residues. Looked up from germline, CDR1 is MGHDK and CDR2 is SYGVNS. The CDR3 sequence: CASSAPGQGAGEAFF. CDR3 in DNA: TGTGCCAGCAGTGCCCCGGGACAGGGAGCAGGTGAAGCTTTCTTT.

The chain combines TRBV5-1 with TRBJ1-4; no reliable D call. The V gene lost 4 bases and the J gene lost 8 bases, with 18 bases spanning the gap. Germline CDR1 SGHRS, CDR2 YFSETQ. The CDR3 extends over 15 amino acids. As DNA, the CDR3 is TGCGCCAGCAGCATGGCCAATGGTCCCCAGGAAAAACTGTTTTTT. Translation: CASSMANGPQEKLFF.

A few counts support this clonotype. CDR3 DNA sequence: TGCGCCAGCAGCCAAGATCGCGGAACGAACACCGGGGAGCTGTTTTTT. Translating gives CASSQDRGTNTGELFF. The chain employs TRBV4-3 and TRBJ2-2; D gene ambiguous. Germline V gene lookup returns CDR1 LGHNA and CDR2 YSLEER. This CDR3 contains 16 residues. V lost 0 bases to trimming and J lost 0 bases, with 8 bases between them.

The chain combines TRBV29-1 with TRBJ2-2, with a weak D call TRBD2 (6 bases). V was cut by 1 base and J by 5 bases, with 8 bases left in between. Germline V CDR1 and CDR2: SQVTM, ANQGSEA. The CDR3 loop spans 13 amino acids. CDR3 sequence: CSVEGGVTGELFF. The CDR3 coding sequence is TGCAGCGTTGAAGGCGGGGTTACCGGGGAGCTGTTTTTT.

This chain uses TRBV19 with TRBJ1-5; 10 positions agree with TRBD1. CDR3 length equals 15 residues. J gave up 6 bases and V 6 bases, and 8 bases lay outside the gene matches. The germline V gene encodes CDR1 LNHDA and CDR2 SQIVND (reference sequence). The CDR3 DNA reads TGTGCCAGTAGCAGAAGCGACAGGGGGCTTCAGCCCCAGCATTTT. It specifies CASSRSDRGLQPQHF.

Ten or more counts support this clonotype. This chain links TRBV6-2 or TRBV6-3 with TRBJ2-3, with TRBD2 matching over 8 bases. The V segment lost 3 bases and the J segment 14 bases; nucleotides outside the gene matches: 10. The CDR3 spans 13 residues. Germline CDR1 is MNHEY and CDR2 is SVGEGT. CDR3 in DNA: TGTGCCAGCAGTTATAAGCGGGGGAATCCGTGGTATTTT. It is translated as CASSYKRGNPWYF.

The chain employs TRBV7-8 and TRBJ1-2; maybe TRBD1 (5 bases). The CDR3 consists of 13 residues. Germline V gene lookup returns CDR1 SGHVS and CDR2 FQNEAQ. V was trimmed by 5 bases and J by 5 bases, leaving 12 bases between them. CDR3 region: CASSTRGRYGYTF. As DNA, the CDR3 is TGTGCCAGCAGCACCCGGGGGAGGTATGGCTACACCTTC.